The present TCR beta chain was sequenced within a study of blood T cell repertoires in COVID-19. Unmatched junction bases numbered 0, after V lost 0 bases and J lost 6 bases. This CDR3 comprises 13 residues. Germline values: CDR1 LGHDT, CDR2 YNNKEL (reference sequence). In the study's own analysis: The assay estimated nucleated cells by amplifying reference gene primers. TCRdb's table, derived via immunoSEQ multiplex PCR, lists solely in-frame clones and lacks some. The DNA was the basis for D and trimming; V, J and clone size are from that table. The sample lists fewer than 100,000 clones, roughly 80% occurring once.

This chain links TRBV3-1 (or the pseudogene TRBV3-2) with TRBJ1-2; 8 bases map to TRBD1. The source material was peripheral blood. The clonotype was recovered from a woman aged 70-85 years with acute or convalescent COVID-19. The CDR3 loop is CASSQDRGHGYTF. CDR3 nucleotide sequence: TGTGCCAGCAGCCAAGACAGGGGGCATGGCTACACCTTC.